This T cell receptor beta chain appears in the sequencing data of a study of cytomegalovirus exposure and HLA in healthy donors. The PCR had 60 Vbeta and 13 Jbeta primers. Generated by immunoSEQ multiplex PCR, the TCRdb table keeps only in-frame clones and is missing some. The repertoire consists of about 160,000 clones, with 80% occurring once and the leading ten covering 6.3%. Germline assignment: CDR1 KGHSH and CDR2 LQKENI. This CDR3 has 14 residues. V lost 2 bases and J lost 0, with 7 bases in between. Source material: PBMCs. This TCR derives from a male donor in good health and CMV-seropositive. The genes are TRBV18 and TRBJ2-5, with D tentatively TRBD2 (5 bases). The CDR3: CASSPDYNQETQYF. Written as DNA, the CDR3 is TGTGCCAGCTCACCAGACTACAACCAAGAGACCCAGTACTTC.